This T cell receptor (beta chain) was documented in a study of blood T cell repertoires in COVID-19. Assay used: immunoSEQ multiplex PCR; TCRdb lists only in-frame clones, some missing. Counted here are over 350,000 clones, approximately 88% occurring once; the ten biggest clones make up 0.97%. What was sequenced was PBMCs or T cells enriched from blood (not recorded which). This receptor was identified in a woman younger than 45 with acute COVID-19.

In DNA form, the CDR3 reads TGCGCCAGCAGTGAGTCGACGGGGTCTTCGGCCACAGATACGCAGTATTTT. Translation gives CASSESTGSSATDTQYF. The gene calls are TRBV10-2 and TRBJ2-3; D is perhaps TRBD2 (5 bases). The CDR3 contains 17 residues. The germline V and J ends were trimmed by 0 bases and 2 bases, with 15 bases remaining between them. Germline CDR1 WSHSY, CDR2 SAAADI.